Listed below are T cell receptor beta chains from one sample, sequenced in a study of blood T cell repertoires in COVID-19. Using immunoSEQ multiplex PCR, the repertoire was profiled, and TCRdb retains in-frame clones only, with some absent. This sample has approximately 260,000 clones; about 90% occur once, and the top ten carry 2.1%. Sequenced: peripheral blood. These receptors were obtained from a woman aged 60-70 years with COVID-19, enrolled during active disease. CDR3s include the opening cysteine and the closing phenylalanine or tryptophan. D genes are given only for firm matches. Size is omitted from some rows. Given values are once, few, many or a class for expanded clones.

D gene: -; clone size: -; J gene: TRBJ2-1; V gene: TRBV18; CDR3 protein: CASSPGQSSYNEQFF; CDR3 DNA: TGTGCCAGCTCACCGGGACAAAGCTCCTACAATGAGCAGTTCTTC
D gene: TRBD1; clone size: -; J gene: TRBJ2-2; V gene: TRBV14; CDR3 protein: CASSSRQGGAGELFF; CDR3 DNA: TGTGCCAGCAGCTCTCGACAGGGGGGCGCCGGGGAGCTGTTTTTT
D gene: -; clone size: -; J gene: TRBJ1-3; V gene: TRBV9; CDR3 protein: CASSTLTGRGNTIYF; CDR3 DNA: TGTGCCAGCAGCACGTTGACAGGCCGGGGAAACACCATATATTTT
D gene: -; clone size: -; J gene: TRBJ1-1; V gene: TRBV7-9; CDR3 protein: CASSLALRTEAFF; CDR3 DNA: TGTGCCAGCAGCTTAGCCTTGAGAACTGAAGCTTTCTTT
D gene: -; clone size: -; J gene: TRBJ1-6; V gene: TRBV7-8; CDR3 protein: CASSLFGGLSPLHF; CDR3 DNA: TGTGCCAGCAGCTTATTCGGGGGGCTCTCACCCCTCCACTTT
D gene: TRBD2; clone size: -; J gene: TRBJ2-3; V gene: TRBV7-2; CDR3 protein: CASSLEPPPSGGHTDTQYF; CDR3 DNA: TGTGCCAGCAGCCTTGAACCGCCCCCTAGCGGGGGCCACACAGATACGCAGTATTTT
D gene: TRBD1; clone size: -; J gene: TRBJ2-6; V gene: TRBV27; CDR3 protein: CASRQQGAAGANVLTF; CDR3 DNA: TGTGCCAGCAGACAACAGGGGGCGGCCGGGGCCAACGTCCTGACTTTC
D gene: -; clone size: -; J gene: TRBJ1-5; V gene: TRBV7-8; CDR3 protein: CASSFGGAGEPQHF; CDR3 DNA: TGTGCCAGCAGCTTCGGGGGGGCTGGTGAGCCCCAGCATTTT
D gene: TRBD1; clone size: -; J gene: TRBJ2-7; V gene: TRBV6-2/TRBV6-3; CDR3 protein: CASSYLREGQGFRRYEQYF; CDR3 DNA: TGTGCCAGCAGTTACCTCCGAGAGGGACAGGGGTTTAGAAGGTACGAGCAGTACTTC
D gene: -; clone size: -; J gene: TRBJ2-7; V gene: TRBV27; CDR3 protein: CASYGLSYEQYF; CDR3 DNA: TGTGCCAGCTACGGACTATCCTACGAGCAGTACTTC
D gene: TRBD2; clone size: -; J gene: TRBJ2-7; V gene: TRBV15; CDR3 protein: CATSGRGLAGYEQYF; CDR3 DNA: TGTGCCACCAGCGGAAGGGGACTAGCGGGTTACGAGCAGTACTTC
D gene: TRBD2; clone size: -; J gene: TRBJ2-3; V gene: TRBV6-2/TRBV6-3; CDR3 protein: CASSTGGGDTQYF; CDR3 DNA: TGTGCCAGCAGCACCGGGGGGGGAGATACGCAGTATTTT
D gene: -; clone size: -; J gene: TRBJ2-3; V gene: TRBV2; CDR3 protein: CASSTSGHDTDTQYF; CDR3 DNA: TGTGCCAGCAGTACAAGCGGGCATGACACAGATACGCAGTATTTT
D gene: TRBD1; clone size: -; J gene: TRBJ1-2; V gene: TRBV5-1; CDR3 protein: CASSPQLDRVGYTF; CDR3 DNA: TGCGCCAGCAGCCCCCAACTGGACAGGGTTGGCTACACCTTC
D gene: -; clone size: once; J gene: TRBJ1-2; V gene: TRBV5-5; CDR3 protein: CASSLDPVYGYTF; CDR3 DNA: TGTGCCAGCAGCTTGGATCCGGTCTATGGCTACACCTTC
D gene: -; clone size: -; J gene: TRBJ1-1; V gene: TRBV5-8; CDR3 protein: CASTGHWVSTEAFF; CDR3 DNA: TGTGCCAGCACAGGTCATTGGGTTTCCACTGAAGCTTTCTTT
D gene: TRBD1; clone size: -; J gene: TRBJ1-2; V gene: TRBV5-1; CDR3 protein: CASSLAIEGAGGYTF; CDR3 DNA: TGCGCCAGCAGCTTGGCCATCGAGGGGGCTGGTGGCTACACCTTC
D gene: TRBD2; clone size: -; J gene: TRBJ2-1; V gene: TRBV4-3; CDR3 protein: CASSRTSGPYNEQFF; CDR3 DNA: TGCGCCAGCAGCCGGACTAGCGGCCCCTACAATGAGCAGTTCTTC
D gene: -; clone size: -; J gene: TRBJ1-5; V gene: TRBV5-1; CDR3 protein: CASSQGRQYNQPQHF; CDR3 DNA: TGCGCCAGCAGTCAAGGGAGGCAGTACAATCAGCCCCAGCATTTT
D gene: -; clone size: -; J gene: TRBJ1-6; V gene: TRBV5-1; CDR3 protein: CASSLREGVGSPLHF; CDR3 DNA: TGCGCCAGCAGCTTGAGGGAGGGGGTAGGATCACCCCTCCACTTT
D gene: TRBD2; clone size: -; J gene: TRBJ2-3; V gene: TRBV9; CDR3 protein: CASSVDSGRTDTQYF; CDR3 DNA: TGTGCCAGCAGCGTAGATAGCGGGCGGACAGATACGCAGTATTTT
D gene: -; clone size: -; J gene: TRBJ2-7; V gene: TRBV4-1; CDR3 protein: CASSQDLSAYEQYF; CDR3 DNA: TGCGCCAGCAGCCAAGATCTCTCAGCCTACGAGCAGTACTTC
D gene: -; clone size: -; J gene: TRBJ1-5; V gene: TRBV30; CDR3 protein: CAWSGGAPLKPQHF; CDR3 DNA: TGTGCCTGGAGTGGAGGTGCTCCCCTAAAGCCCCAGCATTTT
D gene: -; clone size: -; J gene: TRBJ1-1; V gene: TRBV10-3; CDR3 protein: CAISKEQNTEAFF; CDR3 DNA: TGTGCCATCAGTAAAGAACAGAACACTGAAGCTTTCTTT
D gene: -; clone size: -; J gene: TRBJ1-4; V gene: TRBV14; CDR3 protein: CASSRRGNEKLFF; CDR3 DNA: TGTGCCAGCAGCCGTCGAGGTAATGAAAAACTGTTTTTT
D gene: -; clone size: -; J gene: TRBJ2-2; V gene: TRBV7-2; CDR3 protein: CASTLPTPTGELFF; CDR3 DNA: TGTGCCAGCACCTTACCGACACCGACCGGGGAGCTGTTTTTT
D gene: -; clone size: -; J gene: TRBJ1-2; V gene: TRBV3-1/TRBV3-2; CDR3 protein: CASSQGRETHYGYTF; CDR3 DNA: TGTGCCAGCAGCCAAGGCAGGGAAACCCACTATGGCTACACCTTC
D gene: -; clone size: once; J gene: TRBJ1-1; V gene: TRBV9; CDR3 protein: CASSVGVGRNTEAFF; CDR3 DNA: TGTGCCAGCAGCGTAGGGGTGGGGAGGAACACTGAAGCTTTCTTT
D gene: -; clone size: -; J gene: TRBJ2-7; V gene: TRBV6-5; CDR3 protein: CASRLFTGSYEQYF; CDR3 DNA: TGTGCCAGCAGGCTTTTTACAGGGTCCTACGAGCAGTACTTC
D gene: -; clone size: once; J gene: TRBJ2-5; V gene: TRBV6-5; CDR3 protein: CATSPGGRQETQYF; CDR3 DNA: TGTGCCACCTCGCCCGGGGGGCGACAAGAGACCCAGTACTTC
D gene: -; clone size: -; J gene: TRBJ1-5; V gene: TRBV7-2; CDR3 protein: CASSLKGDQPQHF; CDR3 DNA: TGTGCCAGCAGCTTAAAGGGGGATCAGCCCCAGCATTTT
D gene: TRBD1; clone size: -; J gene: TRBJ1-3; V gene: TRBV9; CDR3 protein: CASSVRQGTNTIYF; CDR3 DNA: TGTGCCAGCAGCGTACGACAGGGGACAAACACCATATATTTT
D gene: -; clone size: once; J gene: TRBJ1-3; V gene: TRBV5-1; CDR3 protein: CASSLPSSGNTIYF; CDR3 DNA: TGCGCCAGCAGCTTACCGAGCTCTGGAAACACCATATATTTT
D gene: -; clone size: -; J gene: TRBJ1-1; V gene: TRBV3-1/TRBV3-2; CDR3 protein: CASSQDIGGRTEAFF; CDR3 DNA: TGTGCCAGCAGCCAAGATATCGGGGGGCGAACTGAAGCTTTCTTT
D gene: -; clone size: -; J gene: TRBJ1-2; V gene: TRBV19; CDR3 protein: CASSPSGVAGGYTF; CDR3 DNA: TGTGCCAGTAGTCCTTCTGGGGTGGCGGGGGGCTACACCTTC